This T cell receptor (beta chain) originates from a study of T cell responses to AZD1222 COVID-19 vaccine. This clone was picked up a small number of times. The antigen is unknown. Libraries were prepared by immunoSEQ multiplex PCR; TCRdb keeps only in-frame clonotypes and omits some of them. The table lists about 170,000 clones, about 83% of them singletons. The CDR3 is made up of 18 amino acids. Losses at the gene ends were 1 base for V and 3 bases for J; bases not matched to a gene: 12. The germline gives CDR1 LNHNV, CDR2 YYDKDF (reference sequence). Study outcomes and limitations: With two AZD1222 doses given, Spike-specific TCR breadth and depth both rose. Just a handful of AZD1222 recipients were seropositive at baseline. Samples come after the peak T cell response, not at day 14.

The chain has TRBV15 and TRBJ1-5; 7 bases line up with TRBD1. The receptor's source is an adult who received the AZD1222 COVID-19 vaccine. This sample comprised peripheral blood, obtained 28 days after the second AZD1222 dose. The CDR3: CATSRALGRQGPNQPQHF. The CDR3 DNA reads TGTGCCACCAGCAGAGCCTTGGGGCGACAGGGCCCCAATCAGCCCCAGCATTTT.